What follows are 19 T cell receptor beta chains derived from one specimen sequenced in a study of cytomegalovirus exposure and HLA in healthy donors. Researchers ran the PCR with 60 Vbeta and 13 Jbeta primers. TCRdb's copy holds only in-frame clones and misses some; the assay was immunoSEQ multiplex PCR. The profile shows hundreds of thousands of clones, around four fifths of them singletons. The source material was PBMCs. The source of these receptors is an older woman in good health and CMV-seropositive.

This clone showed up just once. The chain couples TRBV30 to TRBJ2-3; 7 bases match TRBD2. With 2 bases clipped from V and 5 bases from J, the junction kept 4 bases outside the gene matches. From germline, CDR1 is GTSNPN and CDR2 SVGIG (reference sequence). The CDR3 covers 13 residues. The CDR3 bases are TGTGCCTGGAGTAGGGCGGGAGTAGATACGCAGTATTTT. It encodes CAWSRAGVDTQYF.

The chain uses TRBV29-1 and TRBJ1-6, with 7 bases matching TRBD1. This CDR3 region has 13 residues. The germline V gene has CDR1 SQVTM and CDR2 ANQGSEA. V dropped 4 bases and J dropped 8; count of bases not matched to a gene: 5. CDR3: CSVGVRGDSPLHF. The CDR3 DNA reads as TGCAGCGTTGGGGTCAGGGGGGATTCACCCCTCCACTTT.

The chain carries TRBV19 and TRBJ1-3; possibly TRBD1 for D (5 bases). Germline V gene sequence: CDR1 LNHDA, CDR2 SQIVND (reference sequence). The CDR3 runs to 15 residues. V lost 6 bases to trimming and J lost 0 bases, with 12 bases between them. CDR3 nucleotides: TGTGCCAGTAGCCCGACAGTTAACTCTGGAAACACCATATATTTT. Its translation is CASSPTVNSGNTIYF.

The chain has TRBV29-1 and TRBJ1-2; tentative D call: TRBD1 (5 bases). Trimming took off 3 bases at V and 4 bases at J, with 12 bases between the two ends. CDR1 and CDR2 from the germline V gene are SQVTM and ANQGSEA. This CDR3 spans 13 amino acids. The CDR3 coding sequence is TGCAGCGTTGATAGGCAGGGAGGCTATGGCTACACCTTC. The encoded protein is CSVDRQGGYGYTF.

The chain is built from TRBV11-2 and TRBJ2-5; 12 positions agree with TRBD2. Germline lookup yields CDR1 SGHAT and CDR2 FQNNGV. The J segment lost 0 bases and the V segment lost 2 bases, leaving 7 bases of the junction unmatched. This CDR3 contains 18 residues. The CDR3 nucleotides are TGTGCCAGCAGCTTAAGCCTAGCGGGAGGGGCTTACCAAGAGACCCAGTACTTC. The encoded protein is CASSLSLAGGAYQETQYF.

The V gene is TRBV5-8, the J gene TRBJ2-7; D is unclear. Germline loops: CDR1 SGHTS, CDR2 YDEGEE. Trimming took off 4 bases at V and 2 bases at J, with 16 bases between the two ends. This CDR3 contains 15 residues. The chain's CDR3 is CASSLGVRQTYEQYF. For the CDR3, the DNA is TGTGCCAGCAGCCTTGGAGTTCGGCAAACCTACGAGCAGTACTTC.

The table lists this clone with a count of one. This chain links TRBV5-1 with TRBJ2-5; 7 nucleotides agree with TRBD1. The end of the DNA fits TRBJ2-7 better, so the J call may be wrong. Germline CDR1 SGHRS, CDR2 YFSETQ. CDR3 length: 15 residues. The CDR3 is CASSWTGSSSYEQYF. In nucleotides, the CDR3 is TGCGCCAGCAGCTGGACAGGCTCTTCCTCCTACGAGCAGTACTTC.

The chain couples TRBV21-1 to TRBJ2-7; no DNA check was done on the table's D call, TRBD1. TRBV21-1 is flagged as a pseudogene. The length of the CDR3 is 14 residues. In DNA form, the CDR3 reads TGTGCCAGCAGCCCACCGGGACACCTCTACGAGCAGTACTTC. It translates to CASSPPGHLYEQYF.

The rearrangement uses TRBV7-2 and TRBJ1-4; D may be TRBD1 (5 bases). The length of the CDR3 is 13 residues. Germline V lookup: CDR1 SGHTA, CDR2 FQGNSA. Trimming removed 5 bases from V and 5 bases from J, with 9 bases in between. CDR3 bases: TGTGCCAGCAGCCCAAGACAGAATGAAAAACTGTTTTTT. This codes for CASSPRQNEKLFF.

The CDR3 reads CASSQGLNQPQHF. The CDR3, as DNA: TGCGCCAGCAGCCAAGGTCTAAATCAGCCCCAGCATTTT. This rearrangement joins TRBV4-1 to TRBJ1-5; D is undetermined. The V gene's germline CDR1 is MGHRA and CDR2 YSYEKL. The CDR3 spans 13 residues. Trimming took 1 base from V and 4 from J, leaving 5 bases between them.

The chain links TRBV18 to TRBJ2-7; TRBD1 matches at 9 bases. The V segment lost 4 bases and the J segment 6 bases; nucleotides outside the gene matches: 7. This CDR3 is 14 amino acids long. The V gene's germline CDR1 is KGHSH and CDR2 LQKENI. The CDR3 sequence is CASSLTGGDVEQYF. The CDR3 DNA reads TGTGCCAGCTCACTGACAGGGGGGGACGTCGAGCAGTACTTC.

This clone was seen more than once but under ten times. The chain combines TRBV5-4 with TRBJ2-3; 14 bases fit TRBD2. V trimming: 0 bases; J trimming: 4 bases; junction bases outside the gene matches: 1. Germline-derived CDR1 and CDR2 are SGHNT and YYREEE (reference sequence). This CDR3 has 16 residues. CDR3 in amino acids: CASSLETSGGADTQYF. The DNA for the CDR3 is TGTGCCAGCAGCTTGGAGACTAGCGGGGGGGCAGATACGCAGTATTTT.

The rearrangement links TRBV5-1 to TRBJ2-1; 7 bases agree with TRBD2. Trimming at V came to 4 bases and at J to 2 bases, leaving 6 bases not matched to a gene. CDR1 is SGHRS and CDR2 is YFSETQ in the germline V gene. The CDR3 extends over 15 amino acids. DNA of the CDR3: TGCGCCAGCAGCCAACCCGGGACTACCTACAATGAGCAGTTCTTC. Translating gives CASSQPGTTYNEQFF.

This chain links TRBV15 with TRBJ2-3; D is possibly TRBD2 (6 bases). This CDR3 spans 16 amino acids. The V and J ends lost 5 bases and 10 bases respectively, with 25 bases between them. Germline V CDR1 and CDR2: LNHNV, YYDKDF (reference sequence). Here the CDR3 DNA reads TGTGCCACCAGCGTGACGGTCGGGGCAGCGGGTAGAGCGCAGTATTTT. Translation gives CATSVTVGAAGRAQYF.

The chain uses TRBV2 and TRBJ1-5; D unclear. Trimming took 8 bases from V and 0 from J, leaving 11 bases between them. The CDR3 spans 14 residues. Germline lookup yields CDR1 SNHLY and CDR2 FYNNEI. CDR3 region: CASCSTNSNQPQHF. In DNA, the CDR3 is TGTGCCAGCTGTTCTACGAATAGCAATCAGCCCCAGCATTTT. The whole variable domain, filled in from reference TRBV2 and TRBJ1-5, reads EPEVTQTPSHQVTQMGQEVILRCVPISNHLYFYWYRQILGQKVEFLVSFYNNEISEKSEIFDDQFSVERPDGSNFTLKIRSTKLEDSAMYFCASCSTNSNQPQHFGDGTRLSIL.

The chain recombines TRBV7-7 with TRBJ2-2; the D gene is possibly TRBD2 (5 bases). The V and J ends lost 4 bases and 0 bases respectively, with 6 bases between them. The germline gives CDR1 SSHAT, CDR2 FNYEAQ (reference sequence). The CDR3 runs 14 residues. The CDR3, as DNA: TGTGCCAGCAGCTCTAGCCCGAACACCGGGGAGCTGTTTTTT. Its protein product is CASSSSPNTGELFF.

The gene calls are TRBV11-3 and TRBJ2-5; TRBD2 matches 7 bases. The J call may be incorrect, as the DNA end agrees better with TRBJ2-7. This CDR3 is 13 amino acids long. Germline CDR1 is SGHNT and CDR2 is YENEEA. Written as DNA, the CDR3 is TGTGCCAGCAGCTTCGGGACTAACTACGAGCAGTACTTC. Translation gives CASSFGTNYEQYF.

V is TRBV19 and J is TRBJ2-1; TRBD2 aligns across 10 bases. The V gene end was trimmed by 2 bases and the J gene end by 9 bases; junction bases not matched to a gene: 7. The CDR3 has 15 residues. Looked up from germline, CDR1 is LNHDA and CDR2 is SQIVND (reference sequence). The CDR3 DNA is TGTGCCAGTAGTATACGGCTAGCGGGAGTCCGTGAGCAGTTCTTC. The encoded protein is CASSIRLAGVREQFF. The whole variable domain, remainder taken from reference TRBV19 and TRBJ2-1, is DGGITQSPKYLFRKEGQNVTLSCEQNLNHDAMYWYRQDPGQGLRLIYYSQIVNDFQKGDIAEGYSVSREKKESFPLTVTSAQKNPTAFYLCASSIRLAGVREQFFGPGTRLTVL.

The rearrangement uses TRBV5-5 and TRBJ2-5; TRBD1 aligns across 7 bases. Germline lookup yields CDR1 SGHKS and CDR2 YYEKEE (reference sequence). The CDR3 contains 15 residues. V shed 3 bases and J 5 bases; nucleotides not matched to a gene: 10. Here the CDR3 reads CASSSGGLWGETQYF. The CDR3 DNA sequence: TGTGCCAGCAGCTCAGGGGGATTATGGGGGGAGACCCAGTACTTC.